The clone carrying this T cell receptor beta chain has more than one count but fewer than ten. Antigen specificity is unknown. This specimen belongs to a study of T cell repertoires in cytomegalovirus infection. Study-level information: Both a matching HLA type and CMV infection were indicated by public TCR beta signatures.

The CDR3 runs 15 residues. Germline assignment: CDR1 DFQATT and CDR2 SNEGSKA (reference sequence). Trimming pared 1 base from V and 3 bases from J, leaving 13 bases between. Notes on the study in general: Ex vivo, HLA-C-restricted CMV-specific TCR beta clonotypes prevailed over the rest of the response. Public TCR beta family frequency separated CMV-and-HLA carriers, including in an independent cohort.

TCRdb passed the reads through MiXCR, listing each CDR3 protein once. The sample includes around 170,000 distinct CDR3 sequences, 15% to 20% of them seen just once. This sequence originates from a human donor in good health (CMV status not recorded). Some clones in this sample may be carry-over from other donors' samples. The V and J genes are TRBV20-1 and TRBJ1-5; D is perhaps TRBD1 (5 bases). The sample comprised CD8+ T cells from PBMCs. CDR3 nucleotides: TGCAGTGCTAGAGTTCCCGGGGACTTCAATCAGCCCCAGCATTTT. Protein sequence: CSARVPGDFNQPQHF.